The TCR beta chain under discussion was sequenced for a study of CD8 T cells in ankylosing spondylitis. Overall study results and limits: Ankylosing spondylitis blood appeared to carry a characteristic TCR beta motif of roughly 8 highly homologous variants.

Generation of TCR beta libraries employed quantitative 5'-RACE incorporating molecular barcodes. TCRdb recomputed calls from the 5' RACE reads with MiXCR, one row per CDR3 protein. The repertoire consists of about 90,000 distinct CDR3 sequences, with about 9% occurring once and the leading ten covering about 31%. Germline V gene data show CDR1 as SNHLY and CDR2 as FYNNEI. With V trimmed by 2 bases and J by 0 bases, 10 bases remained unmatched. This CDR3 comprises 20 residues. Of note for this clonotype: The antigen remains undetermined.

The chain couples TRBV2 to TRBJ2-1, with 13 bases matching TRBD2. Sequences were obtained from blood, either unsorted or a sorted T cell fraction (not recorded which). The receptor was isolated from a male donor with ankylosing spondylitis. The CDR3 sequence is CASSESTGTSGISSYNEQFF. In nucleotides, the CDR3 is TGTGCCAGCAGTGAAAGTACCGGGACTAGCGGGATCAGCTCCTACAATGAGCAGTTCTTC.